This TCR beta chain appears in the sequencing data of a study of cytomegalovirus exposure and HLA in healthy donors. The CDR3 sequence is 17 residues long. The V segment lost 1 base and the J segment 0 bases; nucleotides outside the gene matches: 7. Germline CDR1 and CDR2: SGHRS and YFSETQ. General observations from the study: A later analysis reportedly found fewer N-insertions in an Asian-associated ancestry cluster than the approximately 660-donor mean.

Concerning this clone itself: Its antigen is as yet unknown.

Researchers ran the PCR with 60 Vbeta and 13 Jbeta primers. The method was immunoSEQ multiplex PCR; TCRdb's version includes in-frame clones alone and lacks a portion of them. The sample contains about 93,000 clones, around 84% of which appear only once. The material sequenced was PBMCs. The sequence derives from a woman in her thirties or forties in good health and CMV-seronegative. The chain carries TRBV5-1 and TRBJ2-3; 8 nucleotides line up with TRBD2. The CDR3 loop is CASSLRRGGSSTDTQYF. CDR3 DNA sequence: TGCGCCAGCAGCTTGCGTCGCGGGGGGTCTAGCACAGATACGCAGTATTTT.